This note documents a single TCR beta chain sequence. Its specificity is not known. These data belong to a study of CD8+ T cells in alopecia areata. Study background: Among treated patients, oral tofacitinib was administered at 5 to 10 mg twice daily. Notes on the study in general: Within the top 100, expanded CD8+ clones significantly decreased with tofacitinib, as did scalp clonality. Having one nonresponder leaves uncertain how baseline CD8+ expansion relates to response.

Treatment defined: oral pan-JAK inhibitor, 5-10 mg twice daily. The CDR3 length is 16 residues. The germline V gene encodes CDR1 SNHLY and CDR2 FYNNEI. Unmatched junction bases numbered 7, after V lost 5 bases and J lost 0 bases. Extracted RNA was reverse transcribed, and the resulting cDNA served as sequencing template. Clones were read by immunoSEQ multiplex PCR, and TCRdb kept only the in-frame ones, dropping some. The sample lists a few hundred thousand clones, approximately 45% occurring once. This receptor was identified in a human donor with alopecia areata. The specimen was CD4+ T cells sorted from blood, collected at roughly week 36, from a patient treated with tofacitinib. The chain couples TRBV2 to TRBJ2-1, with TRBD1 identical over 7 bases. Here the CDR3 reads CASSLGQPSSYNEQFF. The CDR3 DNA is TGTGCCAGCAGTCTGGGACAGCCGAGCTCCTACAATGAGCAGTTCTTC. Based on the CDR3 plus reference TRBV2 and TRBJ2-1, the full variable domain is EPEVTQTPSHQVTQMGQEVILRCVPISNHLYFYWYRQILGQKVEFLVSFYNNEISEKSEIFDDQFSVERPDGSNFTLKIRSTKLEDSAMYFCASSLGQPSSYNEQFFGPGTRLTVL.